Below, 13 T cell receptor beta chains from the same sample are listed, as sequenced in a study of blood T cell repertoires in COVID-19. Sequenced by immunoSEQ multiplex PCR; TCRdb stores in-frame clones only, minus some. The sample lists some 350,000 clones, around 87% occurring once. What was sequenced was PBMCs or T cells enriched from blood (not recorded which). These receptors all stem from a woman in her 30s who had recovered from COVID-19.

V usage is TRBV9 and J usage is TRBJ1-3; a possible D gene is TRBD1 (6 bases). The CDR3 runs to 14 residues. CDR1 SGDLS and CDR2 YYNGEE come from the germline V gene. Trimming took 3 bases from V and 4 from J, leaving 11 bases between them. The CDR3 spells CASSARGEGNTIYF. CDR3 bases: TGTGCCAGCAGCGCCAGGGGCGAAGGAAACACCATATATTTT.

This rearrangement joins TRBV5-1 to TRBJ2-7; D is possibly TRBD1 (6 bases). V shed 4 bases and J shed 0 bases, with 11 bases lying between them. Per the germline V gene, CDR1 is SGHRS and CDR2 is YFSETQ. The CDR3 is 14 amino acids. The CDR3 region has the DNA TGCGCCAGCAGCGCAGGGGCGGCCTCCTACGAGCAGTACTTC. Amino acids: CASSAGAASYEQYF.

The rearrangement joins TRBV5-1 to TRBJ1-2, with TRBD1 as a possible D gene (6 bases). Germline CDR1 SGHRS, CDR2 YFSETQ. The CDR3 is 20 residues long. Trimming left V 6 bases short and J 4 bases short, with 34 bases between. As DNA, the CDR3 is TGCGCCAGCACCCGGTCCAAGCCTAGACAGGCACCTCCCCTCCTCTATGGCTACACCTTC. Its protein is CASTRSKPRQAPPLLYGYTF.

The gene calls are TRBV6-5 and TRBJ1-1, with unresolved D. This CDR3 comprises 12 residues. Trimming shortened V by 4 bases and J by 5 bases, and 8 bases separated the two germline ends. Germline V gives CDR1 MNHEY, CDR2 SVGAGI. CDR3 sequence: CASSSPGTEAFF. The CDR3 DNA is TGTGCCAGCAGTTCCCCGGGGACTGAAGCTTTCTTT.

The table lists this clone with a few counts. The J gene is TRBJ1-4, the V gene TRBV29-1; 7 bases match TRBD1. The trim removed 4 bases at V and 8 bases at J, leaving 7 bases unmatched. This CDR3 is 13 amino acids long. Germline values: CDR1 SQVTM, CDR2 ANQGSEA. CDR3 DNA: TGCAGCGTTGTCCAGGGGGAAGGCGAAAAACTGTTTTTT. Translated: CSVVQGEGEKLFF.

The chain combines TRBV28 with TRBJ2-5; 9 nucleotides match TRBD1. CDR1 is MDHEN and CDR2 is SYDVKM in the germline V gene. The V and J ends lost 7 bases and 0 bases, in that order; junction bases with no gene match: 6. This CDR3 is 15 amino acids long. The CDR3 here is CASITGTGNQETQYF. CDR3 nucleotide sequence: TGTGCCAGCATTACCGGGACAGGGAACCAAGAGACCCAGTACTTC.

The chain couples TRBV5-6 to TRBJ2-5; TRBD1 matches at 7 bases. The CDR3 loop spans 13 amino acids. V lost 4 bases to trimming and J lost 5 bases; unmatched junction nucleotides: 5. Germline assignment: CDR1 SGHDT and CDR2 YYEEEE. The DNA for the CDR3 is TGTGCCAGCAGCCTAGGGGGCGTGGAGACCCAGTACTTC. Its protein product is CASSLGGVETQYF. Full variable domain (rest looked up from reference TRBV5-6 and TRBJ2-5): DAGVTQSPTHLIKTRGQQVTLRCSPKSGHDTVSWYQQALGQGPQFIFQYYEEEERQRGNFPDRFSGHQFPNYSSELNVNALLLGDSALYLCASSLGGVETQYFGPGTRLLVL.

This clone was seen a single time. One junction end disagrees with the germline gene, perhaps due to a read error. This rearrangement joins TRBV7-7 to TRBJ2-5, with D maybe TRBD2 (5 bases). Per the germline V gene, CDR1 is SSHAT and CDR2 is FNYEAQ (reference sequence). This CDR3 contains 15 residues. For the CDR3, the DNA is TGTGCTAGCAGCTTAGATATTGGGAGTCGCGAGACCCAGTACTTC. Encoded protein: CASSLDIGSRETQYF.

The chain has TRBV19 and TRBJ2-2; 7 bases align to TRBD1. Trimming at V came to 4 bases and at J to 5 bases, leaving 7 bases not matched to a gene. This CDR3 comprises 15 residues. Germline lookup yields CDR1 LNHDA and CDR2 SQIVND (reference sequence). CDR3 in amino acids: CASSTGQEWTGELFF. CDR3 DNA sequence: TGTGCCAGTAGTACTGGACAGGAGTGGACCGGGGAGCTGTTTTTT. Filled out from reference TRBV19 and TRBJ2-2, the complete variable domain reads DGGITQSPKYLFRKEGQNVTLSCEQNLNHDAMYWYRQDPGQGLRLIYYSQIVNDFQKGDIAEGYSVSREKKESFPLTVTSAQKNPTAFYLCASSTGQEWTGELFFGEGSRLTVL.

The gene calls are TRBV9 and TRBJ2-5; D might be TRBD1 (5 bases). This CDR3 spans 14 amino acids. Germline CDR1 is SGDLS and CDR2 is YYNGEE. The V end was cut by 0 bases, the J end by 5 bases, with 11 bases between. DNA of the CDR3: TGTGCCAGCAGCGTAGCAGGGTCGAGGGAGACCCAGTACTTC. Protein sequence: CASSVAGSRETQYF.

This chain uses TRBV28 with TRBJ1-2; D not resolved. CDR3 size: 15 residues. V was clipped by 6 bases and J by 0 bases, with 14 bases between them. Germline V lookup: CDR1 MDHEN, CDR2 SYDVKM. CDR3 sequence (DNA): TGTGCCAGCAGCCTCGGACTCCGACCTAACTATGGCTACACCTTC. Protein product: CASSLGLRPNYGYTF.

This clone has a handful of counts. V usage is TRBV5-6 and J usage is TRBJ1-5, with D maybe TRBD1 (5 bases). CDR3 length equals 15 residues. In germline, CDR1 is SGHDT, CDR2 YYEEEE. V shed 4 bases and J shed 5 bases, with 16 bases lying between them. Here the CDR3 DNA reads TGTGCCAGCAGCCCGAGCCAGGGATGGGATCAGCCCCAGCATTTT. It translates to CASSPSQGWDQPQHF.

The chain combines TRBV9 with TRBJ1-1; D is undetermined. The CDR3 runs to 15 residues. The V end lost 4 bases, the J end lost 5 bases, and 18 bases lay between the germline ends. The germline V gene has CDR1 SGDLS and CDR2 YYNGEE. As DNA, the CDR3 is TGTGCCAGCAGCTCCCGACCCCCTCCGAGGACTGAAGCTTTCTTT. Protein sequence: CASSSRPPPRTEAFF. The full variable domain, in which reference TRBV9 and TRBJ1-1 provide the parts outside the CDR3, is DSGVTQTPKHLITATGQRVTLRCSPRSGDLSVYWYQQSLDQGLQFLIQYYNGEERAKGNILERFSAQQFPDLHSELNLSSLELGDSALYFCASSSRPPPRTEAFFGQGTRLTVV.